This section outlines one T cell receptor (beta chain) sequence together with its context. These data are taken from a study of blood T cell repertoires in COVID-19. TCRdb keeps only in-frame clones here, not all; method: immunoSEQ multiplex PCR. The sample lists roughly 70,000 clones, about 73% occurring once. This TCR was sampled from a man aged 55 to 70 with acute or convalescent COVID-19. Input material: peripheral blood.

The DNA for the CDR3 is TGTGCCAGCAGGGCAGGGCGAGAGGAAAAACTGTTTTTT. This translates into CASRAGREEKLFF. The rearrangement links TRBV6-5 to TRBJ1-4, with D perhaps matching TRBD1 (5 bases). Trimming took off 6 bases at V and 8 bases at J, with 13 bases between the two ends. This CDR3 is 13 amino acids long. The V gene's germline CDR1 is MNHEY and CDR2 SVGAGI.